This T cell receptor beta chain was captured in a study of blood T cell repertoires in COVID-19. At the level of the study: PBMCs, B-cell-depleted T cells, or T cells were the source of the cDNA or gDNA that made up the material.

V was pared by 1 base and J by 2 bases, with 3 bases of the junction left unmatched. CDR1 is MGHRA, CDR2 YSYEKL, per germline. This CDR3 has 16 amino acids. Methods used by the authors: Amplification with reference gene primers provided the estimates of nucleated cell counts. Sequencing was performed with immunoSEQ multiplex PCR; in TCRdb, only in-frame clones are kept and a portion is missing. For V, J and clone size, that table is used; D and trimming come from the DNA. This table holds fewer than 350,000 clones, roughly 90% found once. The sample was PBMCs or T cells enriched from blood (not recorded which). This TCR came from a woman between 35 and 50 years old with acute COVID-19. This rearrangement joins TRBV4-1 to TRBJ1-5; 9 bases are shared with TRBD1. For the CDR3, the DNA is TGCGCCAGCAGCCAAGGACAGGGGGGAGGCAATCAGCCCCAGCATTTT. This sequence encodes CASSQGQGGGNQPQHF.